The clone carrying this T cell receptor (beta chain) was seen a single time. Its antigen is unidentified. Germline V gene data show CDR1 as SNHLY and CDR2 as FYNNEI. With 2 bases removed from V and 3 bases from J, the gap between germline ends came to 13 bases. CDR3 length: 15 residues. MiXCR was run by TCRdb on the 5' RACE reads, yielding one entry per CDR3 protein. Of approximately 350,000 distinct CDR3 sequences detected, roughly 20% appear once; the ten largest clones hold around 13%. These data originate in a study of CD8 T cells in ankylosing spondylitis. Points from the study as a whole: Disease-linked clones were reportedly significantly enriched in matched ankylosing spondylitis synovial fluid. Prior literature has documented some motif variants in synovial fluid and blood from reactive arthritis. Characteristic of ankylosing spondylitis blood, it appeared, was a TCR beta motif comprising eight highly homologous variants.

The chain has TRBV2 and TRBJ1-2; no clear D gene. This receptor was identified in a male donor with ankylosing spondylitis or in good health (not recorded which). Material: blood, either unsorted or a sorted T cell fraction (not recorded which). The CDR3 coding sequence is TGTGCCAGCAGTGAAAGCAATGCAGAGCACTATGGCTACACCTTC. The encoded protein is CASSESNAEHYGYTF.